This is a list of T cell receptor beta chains from one sample in a study of sequential checkpoint blockade in melanoma. TCRdb's table, derived via immunoSEQ multiplex PCR, lists solely in-frame clones and lacks some. This sample has roughly 36,000 clones, with roughly 32% found just once. Sequences were derived from tumor tissue (inferred from file names), sampled from a patient given nivolumab and ipilimumab in sequence. The receptors here all came from a human donor with melanoma. Both conserved end residues are part of each CDR3. D genes are given only for firm matches. The size entry is marked missing in some rows and otherwise reads once, few, many or a size class.

TRBV29-1,14,-,TRBJ2-5,TRBD2,CSVRGTSGAETQYF,TGCAGCGTTAGGGGGACTAGCGGGGCAGAGACCCAGTACTTC
TRBV28,14,-,TRBJ2-1,-,CASSFTNSYNEQFF,TGTGCCAGCAGTTTTACGAACTCCTACAATGAGCAGTTCTTC
TRBV15,15,-,TRBJ1-1,-,CATSRDIVPNTEAFF,TGTGCCACCAGCAGAGATATCGTCCCGAACACTGAAGCTTTCTTT
TRBV6-8,15,few,TRBJ1-1,-,CASRRQRDVVTEAFF,TGTGCCAGCCGACGTCAAAGGGACGTCGTTACCGAAGCTTTCTTT
TRBV28,13,-,TRBJ1-1,-,CASYQVGGTEAFF,TGTGCCAGCTACCAAGTCGGTGGCACTGAAGCTTTCTTT
TRBV5-1,14,-,TRBJ2-5,-,CASSLAPGEETQYF,TGCGCCAGCAGCTTGGCCCCCGGGGAAGAGACCCAGTACTTC
TRBV19,15,once,TRBJ2-3,-,CASMGGQGTPDTQYF,TGTGCCAGTATGGGGGGGCAGGGGACCCCAGATACGCAGTATTTT
TRBV30,11,-,TRBJ1-3,-,CAWTSGNTIYF,TGTGCCTGGACTTCCGGAAACACCATATATTTT
TRBV6-8,15,-,TRBJ2-2,TRBD1,CASSSGQGGAGELFF,TGTGCCAGCAGTTCGGGACAGGGGGGTGCCGGGGAGCTGTTTTTT
TRBV19,15,-,TRBJ2-5,TRBD2,CASSRGGSWQETQYF,TGTGCCAGTAGTAGGGGGGGATCTTGGCAAGAGACCCAGTACTTC
TRBV11-3,15,many,TRBJ1-1,TRBD1,CASRRLTGGNTEAFF,TGTGCCAGCAGACGTCTCACAGGGGGCAACACTGAAGCTTTCTTT
TRBV14,11,-,TRBJ2-7,-,CASSPGSEQYF,TGTGCCAGCAGCCCTGGGAGCGAGCAGTACTTC
TRBV11-3,16,many,TRBJ1-2,TRBD1,CASSLQGAVSTYGYTF,TGTGCCAGCAGCCTTCAGGGGGCGGTCTCGACCTATGGCTACACCTTC
TRBV6-8,15,few,TRBJ2-6,-,CASSSLFSGANVLTF,TGTGCCAGCAGTTCCTTATTTTCTGGGGCCAACGTCCTGACTTTC
TRBV5-1,17,-,TRBJ2-3,-,CASSWMGGQTLTDTQYF,TGCGCCAGCAGCTGGATGGGGGGACAGACCCTCACAGATACGCAGTATTTT
TRBV18,14,-,TRBJ2-3,-,CASSPQGRTDTQYF,TGTGCCAGCTCACCACAGGGGCGCACAGATACGCAGTATTTT
TRBV30,14,-,TRBJ1-2,TRBD1,CAWSRQGGVYGYTF,TGTGCCTGGAGTCGACAGGGAGGGGTCTATGGCTACACCTTC
TRBV18,17,-,TRBJ1-1,-,CASSPSLIGRLNTEAFF,TGTGCCAGCTCACCCTCACTCATAGGAAGACTGAACACTGAAGCTTTCTTT
TRBV10-3,16,few,TRBJ1-1,-,CAISESQVRDGTEAFF,TGTGCCATCAGTGAGTCGCAAGTACGGGACGGGACTGAAGCTTTCTTT
TRBV9,18,-,TRBJ2-6,-,CASSVRWLDSSGANVLTF,TGTGCCAGCAGCGTACGGTGGTTGGACAGCTCTGGGGCCAACGTCCTGACTTTC
TRBV19,12,-,TRBJ1-2,-,CASLKQGGGYTF,TGTGCCAGTCTTAAACAGGGAGGTGGCTACACCTTC
TRBV19,15,-,TRBJ2-1,-,CASSIVGTSYNEQFF,TGTGCCAGTAGTATAGTGGGGACATCTTACAATGAGCAGTTCTTC
TRBV18,15,-,TRBJ1-2,TRBD1,CASSLSGQGYYGYTF,TGTGCCAGCTCACTCTCGGGACAGGGCTACTATGGCTACACCTTC
TRBV2,14,-,TRBJ2-1,TRBD1,CASSVGTGGLAQFF,TGTGCCAGCAGTGTAGGGACAGGGGGCCTTGCGCAGTTCTTC